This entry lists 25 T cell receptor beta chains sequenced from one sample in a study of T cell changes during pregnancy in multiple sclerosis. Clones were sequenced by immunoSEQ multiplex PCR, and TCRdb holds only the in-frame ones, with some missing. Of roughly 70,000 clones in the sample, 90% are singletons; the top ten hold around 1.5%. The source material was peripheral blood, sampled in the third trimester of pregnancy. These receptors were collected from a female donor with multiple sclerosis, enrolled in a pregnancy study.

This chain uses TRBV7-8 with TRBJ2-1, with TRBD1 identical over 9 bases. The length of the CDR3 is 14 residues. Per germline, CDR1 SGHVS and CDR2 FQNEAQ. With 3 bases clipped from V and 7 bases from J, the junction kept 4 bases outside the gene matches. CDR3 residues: CASSFGDRVNEQFF. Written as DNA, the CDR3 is TGTGCCAGCAGCTTCGGGGACAGGGTAAATGAGCAGTTCTTC.

The CDR3 DNA is TGTGCCAGCAGCCCCAGGTGGGGCACACCCCTCCACTTT. It encodes CASSPRWGTPLHF. V and J are TRBV7-6 and TRBJ1-6; D perhaps matches TRBD1 (5 bases). Trimming removed 5 bases at V and 11 bases at J, with 13 bases between. The germline V gene encodes CDR1 SGHVS and CDR2 FNYEAQ. This CDR3 region has 13 residues.

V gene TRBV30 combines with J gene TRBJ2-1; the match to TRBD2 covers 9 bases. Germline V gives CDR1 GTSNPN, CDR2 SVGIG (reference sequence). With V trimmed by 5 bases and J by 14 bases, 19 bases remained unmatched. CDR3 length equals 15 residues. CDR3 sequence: CAWGRASGVGGNKFF. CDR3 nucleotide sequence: TGTGCCTGGGGTCGGGCTAGCGGGGTAGGGGGGAATAAGTTCTTC.

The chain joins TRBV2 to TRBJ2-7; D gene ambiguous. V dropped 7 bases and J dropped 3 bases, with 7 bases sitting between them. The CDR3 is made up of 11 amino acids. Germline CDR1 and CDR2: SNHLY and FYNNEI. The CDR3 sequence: CASIGGYEQYF. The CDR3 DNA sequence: TGTGCCAGCATCGGCGGCTACGAGCAGTACTTC.

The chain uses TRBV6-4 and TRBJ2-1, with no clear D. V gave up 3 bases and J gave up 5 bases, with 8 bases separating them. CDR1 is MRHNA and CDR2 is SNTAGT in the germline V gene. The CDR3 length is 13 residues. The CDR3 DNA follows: TGTGCCAGCAGTGAAAACAGCAACAATGAGCAGTTCTTC. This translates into CASSENSNNEQFF.

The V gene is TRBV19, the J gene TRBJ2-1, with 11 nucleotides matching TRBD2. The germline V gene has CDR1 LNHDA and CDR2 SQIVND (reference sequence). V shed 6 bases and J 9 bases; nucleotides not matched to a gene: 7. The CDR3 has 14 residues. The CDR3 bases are TGTGCCAGTAGAGTTCTAGCGGGAGGTAGTGAGCAGTTCTTC. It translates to CASRVLAGGSEQFF.

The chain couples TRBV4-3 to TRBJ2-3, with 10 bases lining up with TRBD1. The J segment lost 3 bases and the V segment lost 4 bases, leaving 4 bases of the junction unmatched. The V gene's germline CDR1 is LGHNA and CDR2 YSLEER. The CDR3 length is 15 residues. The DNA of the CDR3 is TGCGCCAGCAGCCTAGGGACAGGGGTGACAGATACGCAGTATTTT. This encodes CASSLGTGVTDTQYF.

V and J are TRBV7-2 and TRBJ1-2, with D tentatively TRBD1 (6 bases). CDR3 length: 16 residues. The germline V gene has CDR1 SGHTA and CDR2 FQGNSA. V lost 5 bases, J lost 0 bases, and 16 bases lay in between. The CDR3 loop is CASSPRGGFTNYGYTF. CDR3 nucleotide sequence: TGTGCCAGCAGCCCAAGGGGGGGGTTCACTAACTATGGCTACACCTTC.

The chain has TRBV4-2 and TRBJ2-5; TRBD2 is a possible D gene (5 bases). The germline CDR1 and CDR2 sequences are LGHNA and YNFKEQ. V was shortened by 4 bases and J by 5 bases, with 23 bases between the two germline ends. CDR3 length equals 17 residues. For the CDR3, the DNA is TGTGCCAGCAGCCGGGGAAAAGGGAGTCAAGGTGGGGAGACCCAGTACTTC. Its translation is CASSRGKGSQGGETQYF.

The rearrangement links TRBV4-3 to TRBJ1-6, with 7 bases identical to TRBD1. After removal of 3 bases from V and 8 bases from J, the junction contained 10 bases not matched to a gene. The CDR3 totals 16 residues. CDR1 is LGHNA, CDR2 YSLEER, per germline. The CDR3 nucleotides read TGCGCCAGCAGCCAGAACCCGGCCGACAGGGATTCACCCCTCCACTTT. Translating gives CASSQNPADRDSPLHF.

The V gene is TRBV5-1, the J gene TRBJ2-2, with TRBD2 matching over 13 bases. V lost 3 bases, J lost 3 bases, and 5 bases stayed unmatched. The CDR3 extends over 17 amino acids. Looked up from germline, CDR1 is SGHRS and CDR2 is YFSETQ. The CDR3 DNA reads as TGCGCCAGCAGCTCCCGGACTAGCGGGAGTCACACCGGGGAGCTGTTTTTT. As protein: CASSSRTSGSHTGELFF.

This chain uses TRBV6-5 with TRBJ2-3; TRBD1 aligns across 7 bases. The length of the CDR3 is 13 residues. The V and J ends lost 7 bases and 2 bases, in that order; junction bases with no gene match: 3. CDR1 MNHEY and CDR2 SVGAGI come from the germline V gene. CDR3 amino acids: CASTRGPTDTQYF. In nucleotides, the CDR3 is TGTGCCAGCACTAGGGGGCCCACAGATACGCAGTATTTT.

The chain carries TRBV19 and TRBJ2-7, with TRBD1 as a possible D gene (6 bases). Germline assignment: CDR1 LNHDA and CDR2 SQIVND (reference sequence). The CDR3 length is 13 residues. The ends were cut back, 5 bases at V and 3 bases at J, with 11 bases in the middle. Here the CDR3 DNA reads TGTGCCAGTAGTCCGGGACAAAACTACGAGCAGTACTTC. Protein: CASSPGQNYEQYF. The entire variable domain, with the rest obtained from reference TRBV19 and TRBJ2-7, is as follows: DGGITQSPKYLFRKEGQNVTLSCEQNLNHDAMYWYRQDPGQGLRLIYYSQIVNDFQKGDIAEGYSVSREKKESFPLTVTSAQKNPTAFYLCASSPGQNYEQYFGPGTRLTVT.

The CDR3 sequence is CASSPRALQVGYTF. The CDR3 DNA follows: TGTGCCAGCAGTCCCCGGGCGCTACAGGTTGGCTACACCTTC. The rearrangement joins TRBV27 to TRBJ1-2; weak D call: TRBD1 (5 bases). This CDR3 has 14 residues. CDR1 is MNHEY, CDR2 SMNVEV, per germline (reference sequence). Trimming removed 5 bases at V and 7 bases at J, with 17 bases between.

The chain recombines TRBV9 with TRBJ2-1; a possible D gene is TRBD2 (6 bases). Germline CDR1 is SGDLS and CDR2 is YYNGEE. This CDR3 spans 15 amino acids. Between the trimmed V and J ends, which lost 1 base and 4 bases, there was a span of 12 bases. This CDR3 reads CASSVIPGGYNEQFF. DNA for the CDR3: TGTGCCAGCAGCGTAATCCCTGGAGGGTACAATGAGCAGTTCTTC.

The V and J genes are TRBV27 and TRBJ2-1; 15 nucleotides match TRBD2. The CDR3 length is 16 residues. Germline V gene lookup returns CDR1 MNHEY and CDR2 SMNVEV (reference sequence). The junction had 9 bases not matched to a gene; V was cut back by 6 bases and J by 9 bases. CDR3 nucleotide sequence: TGTGCCAGCAGCCCCCTAGGGACTAGCGGGGGGAGTGAGCAGTTCTTC. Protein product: CASSPLGTSGGSEQFF.

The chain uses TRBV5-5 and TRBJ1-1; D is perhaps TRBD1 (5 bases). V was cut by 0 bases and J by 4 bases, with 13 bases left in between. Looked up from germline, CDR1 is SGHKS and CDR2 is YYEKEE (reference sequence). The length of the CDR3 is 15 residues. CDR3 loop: CASSLATGGGTEAFF. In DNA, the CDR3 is TGTGCCAGCAGCTTGGCGACGGGGGGAGGCACTGAAGCTTTCTTT.

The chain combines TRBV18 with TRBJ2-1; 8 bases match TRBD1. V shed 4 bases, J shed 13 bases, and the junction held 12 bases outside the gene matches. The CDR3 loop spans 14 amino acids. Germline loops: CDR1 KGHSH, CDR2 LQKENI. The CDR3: CASSLADRVRSQFF. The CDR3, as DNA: TGTGCCAGCTCACTTGCGGACAGGGTCCGATCTCAGTTCTTC. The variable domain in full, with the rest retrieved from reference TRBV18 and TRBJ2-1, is NAGVMQNPRHLVRRRGQEARLRCSPMKGHSHVYWYRQLPEEGLKFMVYLQKENIIDESGMPKERFSAEFPKEGPSILRIQQVVRGDSAAYFCASSLADRVRSQFFGPGTRLTVL.

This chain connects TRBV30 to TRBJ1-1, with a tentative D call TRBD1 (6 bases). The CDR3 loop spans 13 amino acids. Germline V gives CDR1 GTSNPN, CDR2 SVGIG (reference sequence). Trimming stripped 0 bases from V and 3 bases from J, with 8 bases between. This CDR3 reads CAWSVWGHTEAFF. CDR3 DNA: TGTGCCTGGAGTGTATGGGGGCACACTGAAGCTTTCTTT.

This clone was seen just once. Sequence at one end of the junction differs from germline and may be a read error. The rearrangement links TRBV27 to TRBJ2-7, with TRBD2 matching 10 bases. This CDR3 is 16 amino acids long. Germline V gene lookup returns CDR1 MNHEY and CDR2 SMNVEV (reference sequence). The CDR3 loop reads CAGSERGTSGAYEQYF. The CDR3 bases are TGTGCCGGCAGCGAGAGGGGAACTAGCGGGGCGTACGAGCAGTACTTC.

CDR3 coding DNA: TGTGCCAGCACCCTAGGAGCTGGGAACACCGGGGAGCTGTTTTTT. It specifies CASTLGAGNTGELFF. The rearrangement joins TRBV7-9 to TRBJ2-2; D unclear. CDR3 length: 15 amino acids. Germline CDR1 and CDR2: SEHNR and FQNEAQ (reference sequence). The ends were cut back, 7 bases at V and 1 base at J, with 13 bases in the middle.

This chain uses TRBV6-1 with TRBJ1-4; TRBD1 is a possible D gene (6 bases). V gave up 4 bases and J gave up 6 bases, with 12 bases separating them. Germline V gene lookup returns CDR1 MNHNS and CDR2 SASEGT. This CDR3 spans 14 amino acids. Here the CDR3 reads CASSGETGYEKLFF. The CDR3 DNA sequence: TGTGCCAGCAGTGGAGAGACAGGCTATGAAAAACTGTTTTTT.

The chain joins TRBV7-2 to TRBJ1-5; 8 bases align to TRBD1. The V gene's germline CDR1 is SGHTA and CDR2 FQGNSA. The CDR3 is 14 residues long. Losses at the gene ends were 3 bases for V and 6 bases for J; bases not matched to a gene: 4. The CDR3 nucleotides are TGTGCCAGCAGCTTCTCAGGGGGCACTCAGCCCCAGCATTTT. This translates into CASSFSGGTQPQHF.

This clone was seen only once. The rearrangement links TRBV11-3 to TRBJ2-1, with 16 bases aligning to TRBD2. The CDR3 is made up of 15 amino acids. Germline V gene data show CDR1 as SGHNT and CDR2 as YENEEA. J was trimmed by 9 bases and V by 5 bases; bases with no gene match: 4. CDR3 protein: CASSIGTSGGAEQFF. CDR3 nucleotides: TGTGCCAGCAGCATCGGGACTAGCGGGGGGGCTGAGCAGTTCTTC.

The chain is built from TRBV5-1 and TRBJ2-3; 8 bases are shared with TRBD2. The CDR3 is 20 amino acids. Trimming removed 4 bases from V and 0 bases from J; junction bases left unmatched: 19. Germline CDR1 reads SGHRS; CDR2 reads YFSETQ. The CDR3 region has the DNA TGCGCCAGCAGCCCGCTATTAGCGGGACCACCACCGACTAGCACAGATACGCAGTATTTT. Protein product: CASSPLLAGPPPTSTDTQYF.